This TCR beta chain is drawn from a study of cytomegalovirus exposure and HLA in healthy donors. This CDR3 spans 16 amino acids. V was pared by 6 bases and J by 0 bases, with 7 bases of the junction left unmatched. From germline, CDR1 is MDHEN and CDR2 SYDVKM. Concerning this clone itself: Its antigen is undetermined.

General observations from the study: The dataset shows that most TCR sequences were rare, while some public TCRs occurred in many donors. Analyzed later, most CMV-associated TCR beta chains appeared HLA-restricted.

Every donor was a healthy person donating bone marrow. In the PCR, 60 Vbeta and 13 Jbeta primers were used. Using immunoSEQ multiplex PCR, the repertoire was profiled, and TCRdb retains in-frame clones only, with some absent. The sample includes about 200,000 clones, over 70% of them seen just once. Sequenced material: PBMCs. This TCR was sampled from a man between 40 and 49 years old in good health and CMV-seropositive. The rearrangement joins TRBV28 to TRBJ2-4; 8 nucleotides match TRBD1. CDR3 coding DNA: TGTGCCAGCAGCCACCAGGGGGCCCTAGCCAAAAACATTCAGTACTTC. Translating it yields CASSHQGALAKNIQYF.